Shown below are 30 T cell receptor beta chains from a single sample sequenced in a study of technical replicates of blood from a handful of donors. Sequencing used immunoSEQ multiplex PCR; TCRdb keeps in-frame clones, though not all of them. The sample consists of tens of thousands of clones, 85% to 95% of them appearing once. Input material: T cells isolated from PBMCs. The receptor source for this set is a human donor in good health.

The rearrangement links TRBV28 to TRBJ2-3, with 13 positions matching TRBD2. The germline gives CDR1 MDHEN, CDR2 SYDVKM. This CDR3 spans 19 amino acids. J lost 2 bases, V lost 4 bases, and 12 bases had no gene match. CDR3 sequence: CASSWRLAGGGGPTDTQYF. The CDR3 DNA reads TGTGCCAGCAGTTGGCGACTAGCGGGAGGTGGGGGCCCCACAGATACGCAGTATTTT.

J is TRBJ1-2 and V is TRBV7-2; 11 bases are a match to TRBD1. J gave up 8 bases and V 5 bases, and 4 bases lay outside the gene matches. Germline loops: CDR1 SGHTA, CDR2 FQGNSA. The CDR3 length is 13 residues. In DNA form, the CDR3 reads TGTGCCAGCAGCACCGGGACAGGGGGAGGCTACACCTTC. Translation gives CASSTGTGGGYTF. Variable domain in full (rest from reference TRBV7-2 and TRBJ1-2): GAGVSQSPSNKVTEKGKDVELRCDPISGHTALYWYRQSLGQGLEFLIYFQGNSAPDKSGLPSDRFSAERTGGSVSTLTIQRTQQEDSAVYLCASSTGTGGGYTFGSGTRLTVV.

The J gene is TRBJ2-7, the V gene TRBV13, with D possibly TRBD1 on 6 matching bases. The germline V and J ends were trimmed by 3 bases and 6 bases, with 15 bases remaining between them. This CDR3 contains 14 residues. Germline V gene lookup returns CDR1 PRHDT and CDR2 FYEKMQ (reference sequence). In nucleotides, the CDR3 is TGTGCCAGCAGCTTCCCCTACAGGGTTGGCGAGCAGTACTTC. Protein product: CASSFPYRVGEQYF.

The rearrangement joins TRBV29-1 to TRBJ1-2; TRBD1 matches 8 bases. The J segment lost 7 bases and the V segment lost 7 bases, leaving 5 bases of the junction unmatched. The CDR3 has 11 amino acids. Germline CDR1 and CDR2: SQVTM and ANQGSEA. In DNA, the CDR3 is TGCAGCGGGACAGGGCCTGCTGGCTACACCTTC. It yields the protein CSGTGPAGYTF.

Only one count was recorded for this clone. Mismatch with germline at one junction end may stem from a read error. This chain links TRBV7-7 with TRBJ2-1; TRBD2 aligns across 10 bases. Germline V CDR1 and CDR2: SSHAT, FNYEAQ (reference sequence). The length of the CDR3 is 16 residues. CDR3 in amino acids: CASSLGSSGSYNEQFF. The CDR3 DNA follows: TGTGCTAGCAGCTTAGGGTCTAGCGGGAGTTACAATGAGCAGTTCTTC.

This chain links TRBV29-1 with TRBJ1-1; TRBD1 agrees at 8 bases. The CDR3 loop spans 12 amino acids. The germline gives CDR1 SQVTM, CDR2 ANQGSEA. Trimming took 7 bases from V and 11 from J; bases not matched to a gene: 12. For the CDR3, the DNA is TGCAGCGCCGACTCGGGGACAGGCGACGCTTTCTTT. Translation gives CSADSGTGDAFF.

The chain couples TRBV30 to TRBJ1-2; TRBD1 might be the D (6 bases). V was pared by 5 bases and J by 8 bases, with 12 bases between. The germline V gene encodes CDR1 GTSNPN and CDR2 SVGIG (reference sequence). CDR3 length equals 11 residues. The chain's CDR3 is CAWGQDRGYTF. The CDR3 coding sequence is TGTGCCTGGGGCCAGGACAGAGGCTACACCTTC. Full variable domain (missing parts from reference TRBV30 and TRBJ1-2): SQTIHQWPATLVQPVGSPLSLECTVEGTSNPNLYWYRQAAGRGLQLLFYSVGIGQISSEVPQNLSASRPQDRQFILSSKKLLLSDSGFYLCAWGQDRGYTFGSGTRLTVV.

The rearrangement joins TRBV7-8 to TRBJ2-3; no definite D call. CDR3 size: 13 residues. The germline CDR1 and CDR2 sequences are SGHVS and FQNEAQ. The germline V and J ends were trimmed by 5 bases and 2 bases, with 8 bases remaining between them. CDR3: CASSPIATDTQYF. The CDR3 DNA is TGTGCCAGCAGCCCGATAGCCACAGATACGCAGTATTTT.

V usage is TRBV6-5 and J usage is TRBJ2-7; TRBD2 is a possible D gene (7 bases). The CDR3 is made up of 14 amino acids. Trimming cost V 2 bases and J 2 bases, with 10 bases left between them. Per germline, CDR1 MNHEY and CDR2 SVGAGI. The chain's CDR3 is CASSYRGAPYEQYF. The CDR3 DNA reads as TGTGCCAGCAGTTACCGGGGGGCCCCCTACGAGCAGTACTTC.

The chain employs TRBV11-2 and TRBJ2-5; 14 nucleotides match TRBD2. With 5 bases clipped from V and 2 bases from J, the junction kept 4 bases outside the gene matches. Germline lookup yields CDR1 SGHAT and CDR2 FQNNGV. The CDR3 extends over 16 amino acids. CDR3 nucleotides: TGTGCCAGCAGCGTGGGACTAGCGGGAGTTCAAGAGACCCAGTACTTC. Translating it yields CASSVGLAGVQETQYF.

V and J are TRBV6-5 and TRBJ2-5; TRBD2 matches at 7 bases. The germline V gene encodes CDR1 MNHEY and CDR2 SVGAGI. This CDR3 contains 11 residues. J lost 12 bases, V lost 9 bases, and 10 bases had no gene match. This chain's CDR3 is CASSGRDLEYF. CDR3 nucleotide sequence: TGTGCCAGTTCGGGGAGGGACTTGGAGTACTTC.

The chain employs TRBV13 and TRBJ2-3, with 8 bases fitting TRBD2. V lost 5 bases and J lost 0; bases outside the gene matches: 7. CDR3 length equals 16 residues. Germline V CDR1 and CDR2: PRHDT, FYEKMQ (reference sequence). CDR3 protein: CASSRYSGGSTDTQYF. The CDR3 nucleotides are TGTGCCAGCAGCCGATATTCGGGGGGGAGCACAGATACGCAGTATTTT.

The genes are TRBV30 and TRBJ2-1; perhaps TRBD1 as D (6 bases). The ends were cut back, 6 bases at V and 8 bases at J, with 17 bases in the middle. CDR3 length: 13 residues. CDR1 and CDR2 (germline): GTSNPN, SVGIG (reference sequence). CDR3 protein: CACTGHGIYEQFF. Written as DNA, the CDR3 is TGTGCCTGCACGGGACACGGGATCTATGAGCAGTTCTTC.

The V call is TRBV29-1, the J call TRBJ1-2, with D perhaps matching TRBD1 (5 bases). Trimming took 1 base from V and 9 from J, leaving 12 bases between them. The CDR3 totals 12 residues. Germline loops: CDR1 SQVTM, CDR2 ANQGSEA. Written as DNA, the CDR3 is TGCAGCGTTGAAGGCAGGGCGAATAGCTACACCTTC. Protein product: CSVEGRANSYTF. Based on the CDR3 plus reference TRBV29-1 and TRBJ1-2, the full variable domain is SAVISQKPSRDICQRGTSLTIQCQVDSQVTMMFWYRQQPGQSLTLIATANQGSEATYESGFVIDKFPISRPNLTFSTLTVSNMSPEDSSIYLCSVEGRANSYTFGSGTRLTVV.

CDR3 sequence reads: CASSFWGTSYEQYF. CDR3 in DNA: TGTGCCAGCAGCTTTTGGGGCACATCCTACGAGCAGTACTTC. The chain joins TRBV5-5 to TRBJ2-7; a possible D gene is TRBD1 (5 bases). In germline, CDR1 is SGHKS, CDR2 YYEKEE (reference sequence). This CDR3 contains 14 residues. Trimming stripped 2 bases from V and 1 base from J, with 10 bases between.

This clone was recorded only once. The genes are TRBV9 and TRBJ2-7; D possibly corresponds to TRBD1 (6 bases). V lost 3 bases and J lost 4, with 14 bases in between. The CDR3 sequence is 14 residues long. The germline V gene has CDR1 SGDLS and CDR2 YYNGEE. The CDR3: CASSEVGTTYEQYF. Written as DNA, the CDR3 is TGTGCCAGCAGCGAGGTGGGGACAACATACGAGCAGTACTTC. The full variable domain, its missing parts supplied by reference TRBV9 and TRBJ2-7, is DSGVTQTPKHLITATGQRVTLRCSPRSGDLSVYWYQQSLDQGLQFLIQYYNGEERAKGNILERFSAQQFPDLHSELNLSSLELGDSALYFCASSEVGTTYEQYFGPGTRLTVT.

The chain recombines TRBV15 with TRBJ2-1, with TRBD2 as a possible D gene (5 bases). CDR1 is LNHNV, CDR2 YYDKDF, per germline (reference sequence). V lost 0 bases to trimming and J lost 5 bases, with 14 bases between them. CDR3 size: 16 residues. The CDR3 region has the DNA TGTGCCACCAGCAGAGATTCCCAGCGGAGGAACAATGAGCAGTTCTTC. This gives the protein CATSRDSQRRNNEQFF.

This clone was found once. The J gene is TRBJ2-7, the V gene TRBV5-1; D possibly corresponds to TRBD1 (6 bases). Trimming pared 3 bases from V and 2 bases from J, leaving 12 bases between. The CDR3 has 14 amino acids. Germline CDR1 reads SGHRS; CDR2 reads YFSETQ. Here the CDR3 reads CASSSRQAPYEQYF. CDR3 bases: TGCGCCAGCAGCTCCCGACAGGCCCCCTACGAGCAGTACTTC.

This clone showed up just once. The genes are TRBV11-2 and TRBJ1-2, with 7 bases identical to TRBD1. This CDR3 comprises 13 residues. CDR1 and CDR2 (germline): SGHAT, FQNNGV. V lost 5 bases and J lost 7; bases outside the gene matches: 7. CDR3 amino acids: CASSPIQGTGYTF. The CDR3 DNA is TGTGCCAGCAGCCCTATACAGGGGACTGGCTACACCTTC. The whole variable domain, remainder taken from reference TRBV11-2 and TRBJ1-2, is EAGVAQSPRYKIIEKRQSVAFWCNPISGHATLYWYQQILGQGPKLLIQFQNNGVVDDSQLPKDRFSAERLKGVDSTLKIQPAKLEDSAVYLCASSPIQGTGYTFGSGTRLTVV.

The rearrangement uses TRBV9 and TRBJ2-7, with D tentatively TRBD1 (5 bases). CDR3 length equals 16 residues. Germline V gives CDR1 SGDLS, CDR2 YYNGEE. With 0 bases removed from V and 2 bases from J, the gap between germline ends came to 15 bases. The CDR3 nucleotides are TGTGCCAGCAGCGTAGCTGGGGCGGCTCCTACCTACGAGCAGTACTTC. Translating gives CASSVAGAAPTYEQYF.

This clone was detected only once. J is TRBJ2-2 and V is TRBV15; a weak D match, TRBD2 (5 bases). Trimming stripped 0 bases from V and 5 bases from J, with 16 bases between. Germline V gene sequence: CDR1 LNHNV, CDR2 YYDKDF (reference sequence). The CDR3 loop spans 17 amino acids. The CDR3 coding sequence is TGTGCCACCAGCAGAGATTATAGTAGCGTCCGAACCGGGGAGCTGTTTTTT. Its protein product is CATSRDYSSVRTGELFF.

The chain joins TRBV7-3 to TRBJ2-2; D is possibly TRBD2 (5 bases). The CDR3 length is 15 residues. CDR1 and CDR2 (germline): SGHTA, FQGTGA. V was clipped by 2 bases and J by 5 bases, with 12 bases between them. The CDR3 nucleotides read TGTGCCAGCAGCTTAGAGGGTCTTGCAACCGGGGAGCTGTTTTTT. Its protein product is CASSLEGLATGELFF.

The CDR3, as DNA: TGTGCCAGTAGGGGGACAGGCCCTTCTCAGCCCCAGCATTTT. It encodes CASRGTGPSQPQHF. The rearrangement uses TRBV19 and TRBJ1-5; TRBD1 matches 8 bases. The CDR3 has 14 residues. Germline V gene lookup returns CDR1 LNHDA and CDR2 SQIVND (reference sequence). J was trimmed by 6 bases and V by 6 bases; bases with no gene match: 7.

J is TRBJ1-2 and V is TRBV11-2, with 7 bases aligning to TRBD1. V dropped 5 bases and J dropped 7; count of bases not matched to a gene: 7. Germline CDR1 is SGHAT and CDR2 is FQNNGV. CDR3 length equals 13 residues. DNA for the CDR3: TGTGCCAGCAGCCCCCCAGGGGGTACTGGCTACACCTTC. Protein: CASSPPGGTGYTF.

J is TRBJ1-1 and V is TRBV9; the D is unclear. The V end lost 4 bases, the J end lost 6 bases, and 13 bases lay between the germline ends. This CDR3 region has 13 residues. Germline loops: CDR1 SGDLS, CDR2 YYNGEE. The CDR3 sequence is CASSKRGDPEAFF. CDR3 nucleotides: TGTGCCAGCAGCAAACGGGGTGACCCTGAAGCTTTCTTT.

The CDR3 DNA sequence: TGTGCCAGCCTGTACTCGGGAGGACCTCCCAACGAGCAGTTCTTC. As protein: CASLYSGGPPNEQFF. The chain carries TRBV25-1 and TRBJ2-1, with TRBD2 matching 7 bases. Germline V CDR1 and CDR2: MGHDK, SYGVNS. The CDR3 totals 15 residues. Trimming removed 8 bases from V and 10 bases from J; junction bases left unmatched: 17.

The chain recombines TRBV4-1 with TRBJ2-1; D not resolved. From germline, CDR1 is MGHRA and CDR2 YSYEKL. The CDR3 is 13 amino acids. V was trimmed by 1 base and J by 4 bases, leaving 5 bases between them. The CDR3 DNA reads TGCGCCAGCAGCCAAGGAGAATACAATGAGCAGTTCTTC. Its protein product is CASSQGEYNEQFF.

V usage is TRBV27 and J usage is TRBJ2-2; D might be TRBD2 (6 bases). Germline values: CDR1 MNHEY, CDR2 SMNVEV (reference sequence). The CDR3 covers 16 residues. V lost 6 bases and J 2 bases, leaving 16 bases between the germline ends. CDR3 coding DNA: TGTGCCAGCAGGAACAGTAGCGGATTTAACACCGGGGAGCTGTTTTTT. Translation: CASRNSSGFNTGELFF.

The V and J genes are TRBV27 and TRBJ2-7; 7 nucleotides agree with TRBD1. The CDR3 sequence is 15 residues long. V was pared by 2 bases and J by 7 bases, with 11 bases of the junction left unmatched. Germline CDR1 is MNHEY and CDR2 is SMNVEV (reference sequence). CDR3 residues: CASSLIGGQLSEQYF. The CDR3 DNA reads as TGTGCCAGCAGTTTAATAGGGGGCCAGCTGAGTGAGCAGTACTTC.

This clone has a single count. The CDR3 loop reads CASSNPGLAGAGGELFF. The CDR3 bases are TGTGCCAGCAGTAATCCTGGACTAGCGGGAGCGGGCGGGGAGCTGTTTTTT. This chain links TRBV7-3 with TRBJ2-2; 13 nucleotides align to TRBD2. The junction had 11 bases not matched to a gene; V was cut back by 6 bases and J by 7 bases. The CDR3 runs to 17 residues. The germline CDR1 and CDR2 sequences are SGHTA and FQGTGA.